This T cell receptor beta chain derives from a study of blood T cell repertoires in COVID-19. Germline V gives CDR1 SGHTS, CDR2 YDEGEE. The CDR3 has 12 residues. Trimming took off 5 bases at V and 12 bases at J, with 18 bases between the two ends. Original handling: Amplified reference gene primers provided the basis for estimating nucleated cell counts. Repertoires were generated with immunoSEQ multiplex PCR, while TCRdb's copy carries only in-frame clones and drops some. The D gene and trimming were derived from the DNA, and the V and J assignments and clone size from that table. The table shows about 170,000 clones, with roughly 91% occurring only once.

The J gene is TRBJ2-7, the V gene TRBV5-8; a possible D gene is TRBD2 (5 bases). This receptor was taken from a man aged 50-60 years who had recovered from COVID-19. The sequencing input was peripheral blood. CDR3 amino acids: CASRNWTGVTYF. DNA of the CDR3: TGTGCCAGCAGGAACTGGACTGGGGTTACGTACTTC.